Presented here are 31 T cell receptor beta chains from one specimen sequenced in a study of cytomegalovirus exposure and HLA in healthy donors. 13 Jbeta primers and 60 Vbeta primers were used for the PCR. Clones were read by immunoSEQ multiplex PCR, and TCRdb kept only the in-frame ones, dropping some. The sample lists about 130,000 clones, roughly 75% occurring once. Material: PBMCs. The origin of the receptors is a man aged 30-40 years in good health.

This chain joins TRBV12-5 and TRBJ1-5; perhaps TRBD1 as D (5 bases). CDR1 and CDR2 from the germline V gene are LGHNT and FRNRAP. V lost 7 bases, J lost 4 bases, and 14 bases lay in between. CDR3 length: 14 residues. This CDR3 reads CASVGDSPNQPQHF. CDR3 in DNA: TGTGCTAGTGTAGGGGACTCCCCTAATCAGCCCCAGCATTTT.

The genes are TRBV4-3 and TRBJ2-1, with 8 bases fitting TRBD2. CDR3 length: 14 amino acids. The V gene end was trimmed by 2 bases and the J gene end by 7 bases; junction bases not matched to a gene: 4. Per the germline V gene, CDR1 is LGHNA and CDR2 is YSLEER. CDR3 residues: CASSQTGTSNEQFF. The CDR3 bases are TGCGCCAGCAGCCAAACCGGGACTAGTAATGAGCAGTTCTTC.

The chain recombines TRBV6-1 with TRBJ2-7, with 7 bases that match TRBD1. J was trimmed by 6 bases and V by 6 bases; bases with no gene match: 8. Germline assignment: CDR1 MNHNS and CDR2 SASEGT. The CDR3 runs to 13 residues. CDR3 sequence: CASSTQGLSEQYF. The DNA for the CDR3 is TGTGCCAGCAGCACACAGGGGTTAAGCGAGCAGTACTTC.

The chain recombines TRBV19 with TRBJ2-1, with 14 positions matching TRBD2. Germline assignment: CDR1 LNHDA and CDR2 SQIVND (reference sequence). The J segment lost 1 base and the V segment lost 10 bases, leaving 9 bases of the junction unmatched. The CDR3 sequence is 17 residues long. The CDR3 protein is CATKTSGRAGSYNEQFF. In nucleotides, the CDR3 is TGTGCCACTAAGACTAGCGGGAGGGCCGGGTCCTACAATGAGCAGTTCTTC.

The V and J genes are TRBV10-3 and TRBJ2-4, with 8 positions matching TRBD1. Germline V gene data show CDR1 as ENHRY and CDR2 as SYGVKD. This CDR3 is 14 amino acids long. V lost 9 bases, J lost 8 bases, and 12 bases stayed unmatched. The CDR3 sequence: CAIGTGTGRDIQYF. In DNA, the CDR3 is TGTGCCATTGGGACCGGGACAGGTCGGGACATTCAGTACTTC.

The V and J genes are TRBV27 and TRBJ2-7; 7 nucleotides line up with TRBD2. There are 16 residues in the CDR3. Germline V gene sequence: CDR1 MNHEY, CDR2 SMNVEV (reference sequence). The V segment lost 4 bases and the J segment 8 bases; nucleotides outside the gene matches: 17. As DNA, the CDR3 is TGTGCCAGCAGTTCGATCGTCCCTAGCGGAGTTGATAAGCAGTACTTC. This translates into CASSSIVPSGVDKQYF.

This clone was picked up one time. The chain couples TRBV7-3 to TRBJ2-3; TRBD2 aligns across 7 bases. This CDR3 has 23 amino acids. In germline, CDR1 is SGHTA, CDR2 FQGTGA. V lost 1 base and J lost 2; bases outside the gene matches: 27. CDR3 coding DNA: TGTGCCAGCAGCTTAAGGTTTCGGTGTGAGCGGGACTTAGGAGGGGCCAACACAGATACGCAGTATTTT. Its translation: CASSLRFRCERDLGGANTDTQYF. The full variable domain, its missing parts supplied by reference TRBV7-3 and TRBJ2-3, is GAGVSQTPSNKVTEKGKYVELRCDPISGHTALYWYRQSLGQGPEFLIYFQGTGAADDSGLPNDRFFAVRPEGSVSTLKIQRTERGDSAVYLCASSLRFRCERDLGGANTDTQYFGPGTRLTVL.

The chain carries TRBV7-8 and TRBJ2-7; D ambiguous. Germline assignment: CDR1 SGHVS and CDR2 FQNEAQ. The CDR3 extends over 14 amino acids. Trimming shortened V by 5 bases and J by 6 bases, and 17 bases separated the two germline ends. Here the CDR3 DNA reads TGTGCCAGCAGCCCTCGGGTTTCCCGTGGCGAGCAGTACTTC. Translation gives CASSPRVSRGEQYF. The variable domain in full, with the rest retrieved from reference TRBV7-8 and TRBJ2-7, is GAGVSQSPRYKVAKRGQDVALRCDPISGHVSLFWYQQALGQGPEFLTYFQNEAQLDKSGLPSDRFFAERPEGSVSTLKIQRTQQEDSAVYLCASSPRVSRGEQYFGPGTRLTVT.

V and J are TRBV6-5 and TRBJ2-7, with 8 bases that match TRBD2. Trimming at V came to 6 bases and at J to 6 bases, leaving 10 bases not matched to a gene. The CDR3 runs 14 residues. Germline V gene data show CDR1 as MNHEY and CDR2 as SVGAGI. CDR3 region: CASSPGLGSSEQYF. CDR3 nucleotides: TGTGCCAGCAGCCCGGGACTAGGGTCTTCCGAGCAGTACTTC.

Only one count was recorded for this clone. This chain links TRBV7-2 with TRBJ2-3, with D perhaps TRBD2 (6 bases). The CDR3 spans 16 residues. CDR1 SGHTA and CDR2 FQGNSA come from the germline V gene. V was trimmed by 2 bases and J by 3 bases, leaving 15 bases between them. The CDR3 DNA follows: TGTGCCAGCAGCTTAATCGGGACCGCGGGGACAGATACGCAGTATTTT. Amino acids: CASSLIGTAGTDTQYF.

This clone was counted a few times. The genes are TRBV11-3 and TRBJ1-2; D is perhaps TRBD1 (6 bases). V was cut by 5 bases and J by 3 bases, with 13 bases left in between. Germline V gene lookup returns CDR1 SGHNT and CDR2 YENEEA. This CDR3 is built from 14 residues. The CDR3 protein is CASSAGVGHYGYTF. The CDR3 DNA is TGTGCCAGCAGCGCAGGGGTGGGGCACTATGGCTACACCTTC.

The gene calls are TRBV7-9 and TRBJ1-2; D is undetermined. V lost 2 bases, J lost 5 bases, and 12 bases lay in between. Germline CDR1 is SEHNR and CDR2 is FQNEAQ (reference sequence). This CDR3 comprises 14 residues. The CDR3 spells CASSLTTSNYGYTF. In DNA form, the CDR3 reads TGTGCCAGCAGCTTAACTACCAGCAATTATGGCTACACCTTC.

The chain links TRBV4-1 to TRBJ2-3; 13 nucleotides align to TRBD2. Unmatched junction bases numbered 7, after V lost 5 bases and J lost 2 bases. The CDR3 loop spans 17 amino acids. CDR1 and CDR2 from the germline V gene are MGHRA and YSYEKL. In DNA form, the CDR3 reads TGCGCCAGCAGCTCACTAGCGGGAGGGGGGTACACAGATACGCAGTATTTT. As protein: CASSSLAGGGYTDTQYF.

The rearrangement joins TRBV28 to TRBJ1-5, with D maybe TRBD1 (6 bases). Deletions cut 5 bases from V and 7 bases from J, with 27 bases between. This CDR3 is built from 18 residues. Per germline, CDR1 MDHEN and CDR2 SYDVKM. CDR3 DNA sequence: TGTGCCAGCAGTACCCTGGACCGCCGGGGGGGCGCCGGGCAGCCCCAGCATTTT. It codes for CASSTLDRRGGAGQPQHF.

This chain joins TRBV18 and TRBJ1-5; D gene ambiguous. V lost 1 base and J lost 4, with 8 bases in between. Germline CDR1 reads KGHSH; CDR2 reads LQKENI. The CDR3 has 14 amino acids. The CDR3 DNA sequence: TGTGCCAGCTCACCACGAGAACGGAATCAGCCCCAGCATTTT. As protein: CASSPRERNQPQHF.

This clone showed up just a few times. V gene TRBV18 combines with J gene TRBJ2-1, with D unresolved. Germline assignment: CDR1 KGHSH and CDR2 LQKENI. The CDR3 length is 13 residues. V gave up 6 bases and J gave up 4 bases, with 10 bases separating them. The CDR3 loop reads CASSRDNYNEQFF. CDR3 DNA sequence: TGTGCCAGCTCCCGCGACAATTACAATGAGCAGTTCTTC.

The V call is TRBV19, the J call TRBJ1-2; D remains ambiguous. V lost 5 bases to trimming and J lost 6 bases, with 16 bases between them. The CDR3 is made up of 14 amino acids. Germline CDR1 reads LNHDA; CDR2 reads SQIVND (reference sequence). This CDR3 reads CASSSGYQVNGYTF. The CDR3 coding sequence is TGTGCCAGTAGTTCAGGTTACCAGGTAAATGGCTACACCTTC.

The rearrangement joins TRBV7-3 to TRBJ2-2; 8 bases are shared with TRBD2. The CDR3 runs to 17 residues. Germline loops: CDR1 SGHTA, CDR2 FQGTGA. The J segment lost 5 bases and the V segment lost 6 bases, leaving 14 bases of the junction unmatched. The DNA for the CDR3 is TGTGCCAGCAGGCGAGATAGCGGGATCAGAGGTACCGGGGAGCTGTTTTTT. It is translated as CASRRDSGIRGTGELFF.

The V and J genes are TRBV13 and TRBJ2-7; a weak D match, TRBD2 (5 bases). Germline V gene sequence: CDR1 PRHDT, CDR2 FYEKMQ (reference sequence). V lost 7 bases and J 3 bases, leaving 13 bases between the germline ends. This CDR3 is 13 amino acids long. The CDR3 here is CASTRGPDYEQYF. As DNA, the CDR3 is TGTGCCAGCACACGCGGGCCAGACTACGAGCAGTACTTC.

In the case of this clone: Sequence at one end of the junction differs from germline and may be a read error. This same CDR3 is encoded by further DNA sequences in the sample. This sequence joins TRBV7-9 and TRBJ1-4; possible D gene TRBD1, 5 bases. Germline CDR1 reads SEHNR; CDR2 reads FQNEAQ (reference sequence). This CDR3 region has 14 residues. CDR3 DNA sequence: TGTTCCAGCAGCTTAGGCGCAGGGCGGGAAAAACTGTTTTTT. Residues: CSSSLGAGREKLFF.

This clone was observed a handful of times. This sequence joins TRBV7-2 and TRBJ1-1, with a possible D match to TRBD1 (5 bases). Germline CDR1 SGHTA, CDR2 FQGNSA. The CDR3 runs 15 residues. The V end was cut by 1 base, the J end by 1 base, with 10 bases between. The CDR3 DNA reads TGTGCCAGCAGCTTAGTCAGGGCTGGGAACACTGAAGCTTTCTTT. It translates to CASSLVRAGNTEAFF.

The chain has TRBV19 and TRBJ1-5, with D possibly TRBD1 on 5 matching bases. The CDR3 contains 14 residues. Between the trimmed V and J ends, which lost 5 bases and 7 bases, there was a span of 15 bases. Germline V CDR1 and CDR2: LNHDA, SQIVND (reference sequence). CDR3 sequence: CASSPRREGQPQHF. CDR3 DNA sequence: TGTGCCAGTAGTCCTCGCAGGGAGGGACAGCCCCAGCATTTT.

The chain has TRBV6-5 and TRBJ1-2; 9 nucleotides line up with TRBD1. Per the germline V gene, CDR1 is MNHEY and CDR2 is SVGAGI. V lost 2 bases to trimming and J lost 7 bases; unmatched junction nucleotides: 8. The CDR3 runs 15 residues. This CDR3 is CASSYDGTGRFGYTF. For the CDR3, the DNA is TGTGCCAGCAGTTACGATGGGACAGGGAGATTTGGCTACACCTTC.

The V gene is TRBV7-2, the J gene TRBJ2-3; D is unclear. The CDR3 sequence is 12 residues long. The V end lost 6 bases, the J end lost 6 bases, and 10 bases lay between the germline ends. Per the germline V gene, CDR1 is SGHTA and CDR2 is FQGNSA. The CDR3 coding sequence is TGTGCCAGCAGTGCGGTCACGGATACGCAGTATTTT. Translated, it gives CASSAVTDTQYF.

This clone was seen only a few times. The chain is built from TRBV4-1 and TRBJ2-7; a weak D match, TRBD1 (5 bases). Germline values: CDR1 MGHRA, CDR2 YSYEKL. The CDR3 sequence is 15 residues long. V gave up 4 bases and J gave up 4 bases, with 17 bases separating them. CDR3 in amino acids: CASSLNQGSHYEQYF. In DNA, the CDR3 is TGCGCCAGCAGCCTGAATCAGGGCAGTCATTACGAGCAGTACTTC.

The chain combines TRBV27 with TRBJ2-1; TRBD2 aligns across 9 bases. Trimming removed 4 bases from V and 4 bases from J; junction bases left unmatched: 5. CDR1 and CDR2 (germline): MNHEY, SMNVEV (reference sequence). CDR3 length equals 15 residues. The CDR3 here is CASSSLAGMYNEQFF. As DNA, the CDR3 is TGTGCCAGCAGTTCCCTAGCGGGAATGTACAATGAGCAGTTCTTC.

The genes are TRBV30 and TRBJ2-2; TRBD2 agrees at 7 bases. The trim removed 0 bases at V and 5 bases at J, leaving 6 bases unmatched. This CDR3 contains 15 residues. The germline V gene encodes CDR1 GTSNPN and CDR2 SVGIG (reference sequence). The CDR3 DNA reads as TGTGCCTGGAGTGTAATTAGCGGGCCAACCGGGGAGCTGTTTTTT. Protein product: CAWSVISGPTGELFF.

J is TRBJ2-2 and V is TRBV30, with TRBD2 identical over 7 bases. The CDR3 contains 15 residues. Germline V gene sequence: CDR1 GTSNPN, CDR2 SVGIG (reference sequence). With V trimmed by 0 bases and J by 6 bases, 7 bases remained unmatched. In DNA, the CDR3 is TGTGCCTGGAGTGTCCCTAGCGGTGACGCCGGGGAGCTGTTTTTT. It is translated as CAWSVPSGDAGELFF. Full variable domain (rest looked up from reference TRBV30 and TRBJ2-2): SQTIHQWPATLVQPVGSPLSLECTVEGTSNPNLYWYRQAAGRGLQLLFYSVGIGQISSEVPQNLSASRPQDRQFILSSKKLLLSDSGFYLCAWSVPSGDAGELFFGEGSRLTVL.

The rearrangement joins TRBV4-2 to TRBJ2-7; tentatively, D is TRBD1 (6 bases). The CDR3 loop spans 15 amino acids. V was trimmed by 0 bases and J by 9 bases, leaving 18 bases between them. Germline V gives CDR1 LGHNA, CDR2 YNFKEQ. This CDR3 is CASSQDLQGLDPQYF. The CDR3 DNA reads as TGTGCCAGCAGCCAAGATTTGCAGGGGCTGGACCCGCAGTACTTC.

V gene TRBV9 combines with J gene TRBJ2-5; maybe TRBD1 (6 bases). With 7 bases removed from V and 3 bases from J, the gap between germline ends came to 16 bases. CDR3 length: 14 amino acids. Germline V gene data show CDR1 as SGDLS and CDR2 as YYNGEE. CDR3 residues: CASSPGQTKETQYF. CDR3 coding DNA: TGTGCCAGCTCTCCCGGACAGACAAAAGAGACCCAGTACTTC.

The DNA for the CDR3 is TGTGCCAGCAGCGGACAATCCCCCAATGAGCAGTTCTTC. This sequence encodes CASSGQSPNEQFF. This chain joins TRBV2 and TRBJ2-1; perhaps TRBD1 as D (5 bases). Germline V gene sequence: CDR1 SNHLY, CDR2 FYNNEI. Trimming took off 6 bases at V and 6 bases at J, with 12 bases between the two ends. The CDR3 totals 13 residues.